Presented here are 28 T cell receptor beta chains from one specimen sequenced in a study of cytomegalovirus exposure and HLA in healthy donors. Primers: 60 Vbeta forward and 13 Jbeta reverse. The data were produced by immunoSEQ multiplex PCR, yet TCRdb's version contains in-frame clones alone and is incomplete. The sample carries about 180,000 clones, more than 70% recorded once. The sequenced material came from PBMCs. Source of these receptors: a girl aged 5 to 17 in good health and CMV-seropositive.

This clone was counted between two and nine times. This sequence joins TRBV10-2 and TRBJ2-2, with TRBD1 matching over 7 bases. From germline, CDR1 is WSHSY and CDR2 SAAADI. This CDR3 is 16 amino acids long. Trimming at V came to 6 bases and at J to 7 bases, leaving 14 bases not matched to a gene. In DNA form, the CDR3 reads TGCGCCAGCAGGAAAGGGTTCGAGGGGGCCGTCGGGGAGCTGTTTTTT. Amino acid sequence: CASRKGFEGAVGELFF.

This chain joins TRBV9 and TRBJ1-4; a possible D gene is TRBD1 (5 bases). Germline lookup yields CDR1 SGDLS and CDR2 YYNGEE. V lost 5 bases and J 3 bases, leaving 14 bases between the germline ends. The CDR3 is made up of 15 amino acids. CDR3 sequence reads: CASSFGGSSNEKLFF. In nucleotides, the CDR3 is TGTGCCAGCAGTTTCGGGGGGAGCTCTAATGAAAAACTGTTTTTT.

The rearrangement links TRBV5-1 to TRBJ2-3, with D possibly TRBD2 on 5 matching bases. V gave up 5 bases and J gave up 2 bases, with 12 bases separating them. Germline CDR1 is SGHRS and CDR2 is YFSETQ. This CDR3 is 14 amino acids long. The CDR3 DNA follows: TGCGCCAGCAGTCCGGGATCTTTCACAGATACGCAGTATTTT. It is translated as CASSPGSFTDTQYF.

This chain's CDR3 is CATSREESNYGYTF. The CDR3 DNA follows: TGTGCCACCAGCAGAGAAGAGTCTAACTATGGCTACACCTTC. This sequence joins TRBV15 and TRBJ1-2; no firm D call. Trimming stripped 0 bases from V and 0 bases from J, with 5 bases between. The germline V gene has CDR1 LNHNV and CDR2 YYDKDF (reference sequence). CDR3 size: 14 residues.

This rearrangement joins TRBV7-9 to TRBJ2-6; D call uncertain. Trimming took 5 bases from V and 0 from J, leaving 11 bases between them. The CDR3 length is 16 residues. Germline assignment: CDR1 SEHNR and CDR2 FQNEAQ (reference sequence). The CDR3 loop is CASSPRGYSGANVLTF. CDR3 DNA sequence: TGTGCCAGCAGCCCTCGAGGTTACTCTGGGGCCAACGTCCTGACTTTC.

CDR3 in DNA: TGTGCCAGCAGTCGATTTCACGGAGAAGCCTACGAGCAGTACTTC. Amino acids: CASSRFHGEAYEQYF. The rearrangement joins TRBV6-5 to TRBJ2-7, with D unclear. Trimming removed 5 bases at V and 2 bases at J, with 16 bases between. Germline values: CDR1 MNHEY, CDR2 SVGAGI. The CDR3 has 15 residues.

V usage is TRBV29-1 and J usage is TRBJ2-7, with D perhaps matching TRBD1 (6 bases). V lost 4 bases and J lost 6, with 13 bases in between. There are 12 residues in the CDR3. CDR1 is SQVTM, CDR2 ANQGSEA, per germline. The CDR3, as DNA: TGCAGCGTTGTAACAGGGCGACGCGAGCAGTACTTC. Its protein is CSVVTGRREQYF.

This clone has more than one count but fewer than ten. This chain links TRBV6-6 with TRBJ2-5; 7 nucleotides align to TRBD2. With V trimmed by 7 bases and J by 5 bases, 16 bases remained unmatched. The CDR3 consists of 16 residues. Germline assignment: CDR1 MNHNY and CDR2 SVGAGI (reference sequence). The CDR3, as DNA: TGTGCCAGCACCGGGTTGCGGTGGGAGGGCCCGGAGACCCAGTACTTC. Protein sequence: CASTGLRWEGPETQYF.

This chain links TRBV6-5 with TRBJ1-2; D may be TRBD1 (6 bases). The V gene's germline CDR1 is MNHEY and CDR2 SVGAGI. The ends were cut back, 1 base at V and 6 bases at J, with 9 bases in the middle. This CDR3 has 13 amino acids. This CDR3 reads CASSYLGAHGYTF. DNA of the CDR3: TGTGCCAGCAGTTACTTGGGGGCTCATGGCTACACCTTC.

This chain joins TRBV6-5 and TRBJ2-3, with 8 positions matching TRBD2. The J segment lost 2 bases and the V segment lost 8 bases, leaving 9 bases of the junction unmatched. The CDR3 has 15 amino acids. Germline V lookup: CDR1 MNHEY, CDR2 SVGAGI. CDR3 sequence (DNA): TGTGCCAGCTCGCCCGGGAGGGCCCTCACAGATACGCAGTATTTT. Translating it yields CASSPGRALTDTQYF.

The genes are TRBV6-5 and TRBJ2-3; 7 bases align to TRBD2. The CDR3 is 14 residues long. Germline assignment: CDR1 MNHEY and CDR2 SVGAGI. V was clipped by 0 bases and J by 5 bases; unmatched bases: 2. DNA for the CDR3: TGTGCCAGCAGTTACTCGCAGCGGGGAGATACGCAGTATTTT. Translation gives CASSYSQRGDTQYF.

The gene calls are TRBV25-1 and TRBJ2-1; maybe TRBD2 (5 bases). The CDR3 consists of 15 residues. Germline V CDR1 and CDR2: MGHDK, SYGVNS. V was trimmed by 8 bases and J by 7 bases, leaving 21 bases between them. CDR3 nucleotides: TGTGCCAGCGGGATCAATATAAAGGGAGAAAATGAGCAGTTCTTC. This encodes CASGINIKGENEQFF.

This chain links TRBV6-6 with TRBJ2-1; weak D call: TRBD2 (6 bases). CDR1 and CDR2 from the germline V gene are MNHNY and SVGAGI (reference sequence). This CDR3 has 16 amino acids. Trimming took 7 bases from V and 7 from J, leaving 23 bases between them. CDR3 sequence reads: CASKDFGSGRGNEQFF. The CDR3 DNA reads as TGTGCCAGCAAGGATTTCGGATCAGGTCGGGGGAATGAGCAGTTCTTC.

This rearrangement joins TRBV15 to TRBJ2-7, with D tentatively TRBD2 (5 bases). Germline V gene data show CDR1 as LNHNV and CDR2 as YYDKDF (reference sequence). The CDR3 consists of 16 residues. Trimming removed 0 bases at V and 3 bases at J, with 15 bases between. The CDR3 bases are TGTGCCACCAGCAGAGATCCGGCGTGGAGGTACTACGAGCAGTACTTC. Its protein product is CATSRDPAWRYYEQYF.

The rearrangement joins TRBV19 to TRBJ2-5; tentative D call: TRBD1 (6 bases). The germline V and J ends were trimmed by 7 bases and 2 bases, with 11 bases remaining between them. This CDR3 is built from 13 residues. Germline values: CDR1 LNHDA, CDR2 SQIVND (reference sequence). CDR3 protein: CASNHREQETQYF. DNA for the CDR3: TGTGCCAGTAATCACAGGGAACAAGAGACCCAGTACTTC.

The rearrangement joins TRBV13 to TRBJ2-5; possible D gene TRBD2, 5 bases. Germline CDR1 is PRHDT and CDR2 is FYEKMQ (reference sequence). This CDR3 has 11 residues. V was trimmed by 6 bases and J by 4 bases, leaving 6 bases between them. CDR3 DNA sequence: TGTGCCAGCAGGGCGGGAGAGACCCAGTACTTC. Residues: CASRAGETQYF.

The rearrangement uses TRBV9 and TRBJ2-2; 7 positions match TRBD2. With V trimmed by 0 bases and J by 3 bases, 2 bases remained unmatched. The CDR3 is 15 residues long. CDR1 SGDLS and CDR2 YYNGEE come from the germline V gene. The CDR3 reads CASSVAGGHTGELFF. DNA for the CDR3: TGTGCCAGCAGCGTAGCGGGAGGTCACACCGGGGAGCTGTTTTTT.

The rearrangement joins TRBV2 to TRBJ2-7; tentative D call: TRBD1 (6 bases). The length of the CDR3 is 15 residues. Looked up from germline, CDR1 is SNHLY and CDR2 is FYNNEI. The ends were cut back, 2 bases at V and 3 bases at J, with 14 bases in the middle. The CDR3 sequence is CASSEFGDRRYEQYF. The CDR3 bases are TGTGCCAGCAGTGAATTTGGAGACAGGCGCTACGAGCAGTACTTC.

The chain joins TRBV10-3 to TRBJ2-1; 7 nucleotides agree with TRBD2. In germline, CDR1 is ENHRY, CDR2 SYGVKD. After removal of 0 bases from V and 5 bases from J, the junction contained 7 bases not matched to a gene. CDR3 size: 16 residues. Here the CDR3 reads CAISESVLAENNEQFF. The CDR3 DNA reads as TGTGCCATCAGTGAGTCGGTGCTAGCGGAAAACAATGAGCAGTTCTTC.

The chain joins TRBV19 to TRBJ2-3, with unresolved D. With 7 bases removed from V and 1 base from J, the gap between germline ends came to 15 bases. This CDR3 contains 15 residues. In germline, CDR1 is LNHDA, CDR2 SQIVND (reference sequence). CDR3 in amino acids: CASTEQSARTDTQYF. The CDR3, as DNA: TGTGCCAGTACCGAGCAAAGCGCCCGCACAGATACGCAGTATTTT. Full variable domain (missing parts from reference TRBV19 and TRBJ2-3): DGGITQSPKYLFRKEGQNVTLSCEQNLNHDAMYWYRQDPGQGLRLIYYSQIVNDFQKGDIAEGYSVSREKKESFPLTVTSAQKNPTAFYLCASTEQSARTDTQYFGPGTRLTVL.

The rearrangement joins TRBV18 to TRBJ2-3, with D perhaps TRBD1 (5 bases). The CDR3 has 14 residues. V was trimmed by 3 bases and J by 5 bases, leaving 12 bases between them. Germline V gene lookup returns CDR1 KGHSH and CDR2 LQKENI. The CDR3 is CASSPQGFGDTQYF. The CDR3 DNA is TGTGCCAGCTCACCGCAGGGTTTTGGAGATACGCAGTATTTT. Full variable domain (rest looked up from reference TRBV18 and TRBJ2-3): NAGVMQNPRHLVRRRGQEARLRCSPMKGHSHVYWYRQLPEEGLKFMVYLQKENIIDESGMPKERFSAEFPKEGPSILRIQQVVRGDSAAYFCASSPQGFGDTQYFGPGTRLTVL.

This chain connects TRBV6-1 to TRBJ2-3, with TRBD2 as a possible D gene (6 bases). The CDR3 is 14 amino acids. Per germline, CDR1 MNHNS and CDR2 SASEGT. Trimming took off 2 bases at V and 2 bases at J, with 8 bases between the two ends. CDR3 region: CASSERGDTDTQYF. DNA for the CDR3: TGTGCCAGCAGTGAACGCGGGGACACAGATACGCAGTATTTT.

CDR3 amino acids: CASSLGSSGRSYNEQFF. The DNA of the CDR3 is TGCGCCAGCAGCTTGGGTTCTAGCGGGCGCTCCTACAATGAGCAGTTCTTC. The chain has TRBV5-1 and TRBJ2-1; 8 bases line up with TRBD2. The CDR3 consists of 17 residues. The germline V gene has CDR1 SGHRS and CDR2 YFSETQ. The V and J ends lost 0 bases and 0 bases, in that order; junction bases with no gene match: 5.

Only one count was recorded for this clone. The chain links TRBV7-9 to TRBJ2-2, with 7 bases lining up with TRBD1. With V trimmed by 8 bases and J by 5 bases, 8 bases remained unmatched. Germline V gives CDR1 SEHNR, CDR2 FQNEAQ (reference sequence). The CDR3 is 14 residues long. DNA for the CDR3: TGTGCCAGCTCAGGCGCAGGGGGAACCGGGGAGCTGTTTTTT. Translating it yields CASSGAGGTGELFF.

The chain employs TRBV5-6 and TRBJ1-2; TRBD1 is a possible D gene (5 bases). The CDR3 consists of 16 residues. V was trimmed by 3 bases and J by 0 bases, leaving 15 bases between them. Germline V lookup: CDR1 SGHDT, CDR2 YYEEEE. The CDR3 coding sequence is TGTGCCAGCAGCTCTCGCAGGGATATGCCTAACTATGGCTACACCTTC. Its protein is CASSSRRDMPNYGYTF. The complete variable domain, with remaining parts taken from reference TRBV5-6 and TRBJ1-2, reads DAGVTQSPTHLIKTRGQQVTLRCSPKSGHDTVSWYQQALGQGPQFIFQYYEEEERQRGNFPDRFSGHQFPNYSSELNVNALLLGDSALYLCASSSRRDMPNYGYTFGSGTRLTVV.

This chain joins TRBV6-1 and TRBJ1-1; no clear D gene. Germline CDR1 is MNHNS and CDR2 is SASEGT. V shed 7 bases and J shed 10 bases, with 25 bases lying between them. The CDR3 is made up of 15 amino acids. CDR3 residues: CASTPEGSGSLGAFF. The CDR3 nucleotides are TGTGCCAGCACCCCAGAGGGCAGCGGGTCTCTTGGAGCTTTCTTT.

This clone was detected once. The V gene is TRBV5-8, the J gene TRBJ1-5; weak D call: TRBD1 (5 bases). Trimming took off 6 bases at V and 7 bases at J, with 23 bases between the two ends. Germline CDR1 and CDR2: SGHTS and YDEGEE. This CDR3 spans 16 amino acids. CDR3 DNA: TGTGCCAGCAAAGACACCGTAAGCAGACAGATACAGCCCCAGCATTTT. It yields the protein CASKDTVSRQIQPQHF.

The chain recombines TRBV16 with TRBJ2-7, with a weak D call TRBD1 (5 bases). V gave up 0 bases and J gave up 5 bases, with 11 bases separating them. The CDR3 contains 14 residues. The V gene's germline CDR1 is KGHSY and CDR2 FQNENV. The CDR3 sequence is CASSQSVRVHEQYF. CDR3 sequence (DNA): TGTGCCAGCAGCCAATCCGTCAGGGTTCACGAGCAGTACTTC.